This T cell receptor beta chain was identified in a study of T-cell memory formation after mild COVID-19. Turning to the study itself: There were largely donor-specific TCR clusters. Findings and limits, study-wide: CD4+ contracting clones were mainly CM and EM; CD8+ ones, EMRA. Pre-infection memory held some responding clones, suggesting pre-existing cross-reactive T cells responded.

As for this clonotype: The antigen is not known.

5'RACE primed from the constant segment yielded TCR alpha and TCR beta cDNA libraries bearing sample barcodes and UMIs. TCRdb re-analysed the 5' RACE reads in MiXCR, keeping a single row per CDR3 protein. The sample carries 150,000 or so distinct CDR3 sequences, roughly 15% recorded once. The CDR3 covers 14 residues. With 7 bases clipped from V and 4 bases from J, the junction kept 8 bases outside the gene matches. V and J are TRBV12-3 or TRBV12-4 and TRBJ2-5; 8 nucleotides align to TRBD1. Input material: PBMCs or a T cell subset sorted from them (not recorded which). This clonotype originated in an adult woman who had mild COVID-19 (a few samples of this study predate the infection). Cell type and time point are not known. CDR3 in DNA: TGTGCCAGCAATAAAGGCAGGGGGCGAGAGACCCAGTACTTC. Amino acids: CASNKGRGRETQYF.